The subject of this entry is one T cell receptor beta chain. What it binds is not known. This sample stems from a study of early T cells in non-severe SARS-CoV-2 infection. Notes on the study in general: VDJdb matching skewed toward anti-spike CD8 responses, missing private and CD4 specificities.

This CDR3 region has 14 residues. With 3 bases removed from V and 4 bases from J, the gap between germline ends came to 12 bases. Germline V gene sequence: CDR1 SGHKS, CDR2 YYEKEE (reference sequence). As part of library construction, unique molecular identifiers were attached to individual cDNA molecules. TCRdb passed the 5' RACE reads through MiXCR, listing each CDR3 protein once. The sample has 40,000 or so distinct CDR3 sequences; around 6.1% are singletons. The receptor was derived from an adult who was a healthcare worker with PCR-confirmed SARS-CoV-2 infection or an uninfected control (not recorded which). Sequenced sample: whole blood. V is TRBV5-5 and J is TRBJ2-3; D might be TRBD1 (6 bases). CDR3: CASSWQGLADTQYF. CDR3 nucleotides: TGTGCCAGCAGCTGGCAGGGGCTGGCAGATACGCAGTATTTT.